This T cell receptor (beta chain) was found in a study of identical twins. General study findings and limits: A lower insertion count was a feature of abundant cord blood beta clonotypes, with no such feature in memory repertoires. Part of the zero-insertion signal could reflect confounding by invariant MAIT and iNKT cells.

As concerns this clonotype: The antigen is unknown.

A universal primer binding site was introduced by template switching. The final cDNA contained unique molecular identifiers. Using its own MiXCR run on the 5' RACE reads, TCRdb lists one record per CDR3 protein. Here the sample spans 1.5 million to 2 million distinct CDR3 sequences, less than 35% being singletons. This CDR3 contains 15 residues. Between the trimmed V and J ends, which lost 0 bases and 3 bases, there was a span of 12 bases. Germline V lookup: CDR1 LGHNA, CDR2 YNFKEQ. Sequences were obtained from cord blood. This sequence originates from a newborn girl in good health. The rearrangement joins TRBV4-2 to TRBJ2-7, with unresolved D. The CDR3 spells CASSQDFGPFYEQYF. The CDR3 nucleotides are TGTGCCAGCAGCCAAGATTTCGGCCCCTTCTACGAGCAGTACTTC.